Shown below are 16 T cell receptor beta chains from a single sample sequenced in a study of blood T cell repertoires in COVID-19. Only in-frame clones appear in the TCRdb table, and some are missing; sequencing was by immunoSEQ multiplex PCR. The sample consists of 200,000 to 250,000 clones, 87% of them appearing once. The specimen sequenced was peripheral blood. The receptors come from a woman aged 18-30 years who had recovered from COVID-19.

This sequence joins TRBV4-1 and TRBJ1-4; TRBD1 matches 10 bases. The length of the CDR3 is 15 residues. The V gene's germline CDR1 is MGHRA and CDR2 YSYEKL. The V and J ends lost 2 bases and 8 bases, in that order; junction bases with no gene match: 5. In DNA, the CDR3 is TGCGCCAGCAGCCAAACCGGGACAGGGGTCGAAAAACTGTTTTTT. Translated, it gives CASSQTGTGVEKLFF.

The gene calls are TRBV27 and TRBJ2-1; D not certain. CDR1 is MNHEY and CDR2 is SMNVEV in the germline V gene (reference sequence). Trimming left V 6 bases short and J 9 bases short, with 12 bases between. CDR3 length equals 12 residues. The CDR3 protein is CASSTTPVEQFF. The CDR3 bases are TGTGCCAGCAGCACTACCCCCGTTGAGCAGTTCTTC.

The CDR3 nucleotides are TGCGCCAGCAGCCAAGGCCAGGGAACCGAGCAGTACTTC. This sequence encodes CASSQGQGTEQYF. This chain uses TRBV4-3 with TRBJ2-7; possibly TRBD1 for D (5 bases). Looked up from germline, CDR1 is LGHNA and CDR2 is YSLEER. V lost 1 base and J lost 6, with 10 bases in between. The CDR3 totals 13 residues.

This clone was counted once. CDR3 loop: CASSEREEETQYF. CDR3 bases: TGTGCCAGCAGTGAGCGGGAGGAAGAGACCCAGTACTTC. This sequence joins TRBV6-4 and TRBJ2-5; TRBD2 agrees at 8 bases. Germline values: CDR1 MRHNA, CDR2 SNTAGT. V was pared by 3 bases and J by 3 bases, with 0 bases of the junction left unmatched. This CDR3 region has 13 residues.

The V gene is TRBV4-3, the J gene TRBJ2-5; TRBD1 agrees at 8 bases. V lost 1 base and J lost 7; bases outside the gene matches: 14. Per germline, CDR1 LGHNA and CDR2 YSLEER. The CDR3 is 17 residues long. CDR3 nucleotides: TGCGCCAGCAGCCAAGGGTGGCAGGGGGCCTCGGGTGGGACCCAGTACTTC. Translation: CASSQGWQGASGGTQYF.

The chain is built from TRBV5-1 and TRBJ1-1; D might be TRBD1 (5 bases). The CDR3 has 14 amino acids. Trimming pared 4 bases from V and 6 bases from J, leaving 16 bases between. Germline V gives CDR1 SGHRS, CDR2 YFSETQ. Written as DNA, the CDR3 is TGCGCCAGCAGCCCCGGGGAGCCGGGGGCTGAAGCTTTCTTT. Its protein is CASSPGEPGAEAFF.

The chain recombines TRBV30 with TRBJ1-5; TRBD1 is a possible D gene (6 bases). CDR1 and CDR2 (germline): GTSNPN, SVGIG (reference sequence). This CDR3 contains 13 residues. V lost 4 bases, J lost 0 bases, and 7 bases lay in between. CDR3 region: CAWNRDSNQPQHF. The CDR3 region has the DNA TGTGCCTGGAACAGGGATAGCAATCAGCCCCAGCATTTT.

V gene TRBV6-5 combines with J gene TRBJ2-7; 7 nucleotides align to TRBD2. This CDR3 contains 14 residues. Germline assignment: CDR1 MNHEY and CDR2 SVGAGI. V dropped 2 bases and J dropped 1; count of bases not matched to a gene: 2. This chain's CDR3 is CASSYSGKSYEQYF. The CDR3 nucleotides are TGTGCCAGCAGTTACAGCGGGAAGTCCTACGAGCAGTACTTC.

This chain joins TRBV4-1 and TRBJ1-6; 7 bases agree with TRBD1. This CDR3 has 17 amino acids. Trimming took 4 bases from V and 2 from J; bases not matched to a gene: 8. Germline CDR1 reads MGHRA; CDR2 reads YSYEKL. CDR3 sequence reads: CASSLGQARAYNSPLHF. CDR3 in DNA: TGCGCCAGCAGCCTTGGACAGGCTCGCGCCTATAATTCACCCCTCCACTTT.

The rearrangement links TRBV6-1 to TRBJ2-7; D may be TRBD2 (6 bases). Germline values: CDR1 MNHNS, CDR2 SASEGT. Deletions cut 3 bases from V and 2 bases from J, with 11 bases between. This CDR3 has 14 residues. CDR3 protein: CASSDPGLAYEQYF. The DNA of the CDR3 is TGTGCCAGCAGTGACCCGGGACTGGCCTACGAGCAGTACTTC.

This chain links TRBV24-1 with TRBJ1-1; perhaps TRBD1 as D (5 bases). CDR1 is KGHDR and CDR2 is SFDVKD in the germline V gene. This CDR3 has 16 residues. Trimming stripped 0 bases from V and 1 base from J, with 11 bases between. CDR3 sequence reads: CATSDLPNRWNTEAFF. DNA for the CDR3: TGTGCCACCAGTGATTTGCCGAACAGGTGGAACACTGAAGCTTTCTTT.

The chain links TRBV5-1 to TRBJ2-5, with 9 bases aligning to TRBD2. V shed 3 bases, J shed 3 bases, and the junction held 9 bases outside the gene matches. Germline CDR1 is SGHRS and CDR2 is YFSETQ. The CDR3 consists of 16 residues. CDR3 protein: CASSSPSRGREETQYF. For the CDR3, the DNA is TGCGCCAGCAGCTCCCCGAGTCGCGGGAGGGAAGAGACCCAGTACTTC.

V gene TRBV30 combines with J gene TRBJ2-1; 8 bases map to TRBD1. Germline CDR1 and CDR2: GTSNPN and SVGIG (reference sequence). The CDR3 totals 19 residues. V shed 1 base, J shed 1 base, and the junction held 15 bases outside the gene matches. As DNA, the CDR3 is TGTGCCTGGAGTGGGACGAATAGACAGGGGAAAGGGTCCTACAATGAGCAGTTCTTC. This translates into CAWSGTNRQGKGSYNEQFF.

V usage is TRBV5-1 and J usage is TRBJ2-7; tentative D call: TRBD1 (6 bases). The CDR3 extends over 16 amino acids. V lost 4 bases to trimming and J lost 6 bases, with 23 bases between them. CDR1 SGHRS and CDR2 YFSETQ come from the germline V gene. CDR3 sequence (DNA): TGCGCCAGCAGCCCCCAAGTCGGGGTAGAACAGGGCGAGCAGTACTTC. This translates into CASSPQVGVEQGEQYF.

Points on this clone: Other DNA sequences within the sample encode an identical CDR3. The chain couples TRBV6-2 or TRBV6-3 to TRBJ1-5; D remains unclear. Looked up from germline, CDR1 is MNHEY and CDR2 is SVGEGT. The V and J ends lost 2 bases and 1 base respectively, with 9 bases between them. The CDR3 is 15 amino acids. CDR3 sequence: CASSYTGGSNQPQHF. The CDR3 DNA reads TGTGCCAGCAGTTACACTGGCGGGAGCAATCAGCCCCAGCATTTT.

The chain is built from TRBV30 and TRBJ2-3; TRBD2 agrees at 9 bases. Germline assignment: CDR1 GTSNPN and CDR2 SVGIG (reference sequence). The CDR3 is 12 residues long. With 5 bases clipped from V and 10 bases from J, the junction kept 7 bases outside the gene matches. The CDR3 bases are TGTGCCTGGGCGGTAGCGGGAGCCGCGCAGTATTTT. This sequence encodes CAWAVAGAAQYF.